These T cell receptor beta chains were read from a single sample in a study of long-term antiretroviral therapy in people with HIV. The method was immunoSEQ multiplex PCR; TCRdb's version includes in-frame clones alone and lacks a portion of them. The sample lists 15,000 to 20,000 clones, around nine tenths occurring once. The sequencing here drew on unsorted PBMCs, taken 6.9 years after starting antiretroviral therapy. These receptors originate from a man aged 50 or older with HIV. Each CDR3 is given with its conserved first and last residue. Each record gives: clone size, J gene, V gene, D gene, CDR3 length, CDR3 protein, CDR3 DNA. The D gene is left open where the match is weak. Part of the rows lack a size; the others show once, few, many or a class for expanded clones.

-	TRBJ2-7	TRBV4-3	TRBD1	17	CASSQDPTGAISYEQYF	TGCGCCAGCAGCCAAGATCCCACAGGGGCCATATCCTACGAGCAGTACTTC
once	TRBJ2-3	TRBV7-2	-	15	CASSHGRINTDTQYF	TGTGCCAGCAGCCATGGACGCATAAACACAGATACGCAGTATTTT
-	TRBJ2-5	TRBV7-9	-	14	CASSAGQKLATQYF	TGTGCCAGCAGCGCGGGACAGAAGTTAGCGACCCAGTACTTC
-	TRBJ2-7	TRBV14	TRBD2	17	CASSEWGGTGSQYEQYF	TGTGCCAGCAGCGAATGGGGGGGAACCGGGAGTCAATACGAGCAGTACTTC
-	TRBJ2-1	TRBV7-3	TRBD2	14	CASSLGTSGNEQFF	TGTGCCAGCAGCTTAGGGACTAGCGGGAATGAGCAGTTCTTC
-	TRBJ2-2	TRBV7-3	-	12	CASSPLSGELFF	TGTGCCAGCAGCCCCTTGTCCGGGGAGCTGTTTTTT
once	TRBJ1-1	TRBV5-4	-	15	CASSSILTANTEAFF	TGTGCCAGCAGCTCTATTCTGACAGCAAACACTGAAGCTTTCTTT
-	TRBJ1-5	TRBV25-1	-	16	CASSEKGSVGGQPQHF	TGTGCCAGCAGTGAGAAGGGTTCGGTCGGAGGTCAGCCCCAGCATTTT
-	TRBJ2-3	TRBV6-1	-	14	CASSEVGGTDTQYF	TGTGCCAGCAGTGAAGTGGGTGGAACAGATACGCAGTATTTT
-	TRBJ2-7	TRBV28	-	13	CASSWTELYEQYF	TGTGCCAGCAGTTGGACAGAACTTTACGAGCAGTACTTC
-	TRBJ2-1	TRBV27	-	10	CASGYDEQFF	TGTGCCAGCGGTTACGATGAGCAGTTCTTC
-	TRBJ2-7	TRBV27	TRBD2	16	CASRPSTSGSSYEQYF	TGTGCCAGCAGACCCTCCACTAGCGGGAGCTCCTACGAGCAGTACTTC
-	TRBJ2-1	TRBV19	TRBD2	20	CASSMRYAGGHLQHYNEQFF	TGTGCCAGTAGTATGCGATATGCGGGAGGGCATCTACAACACTACAATGAGCAGTTCTTC
-	TRBJ1-2	TRBV29-1	TRBD1	12	CSVVGTAYGYTF	TGCAGCGTTGTTGGGACAGCCTATGGCTACACCTTC
-	TRBJ2-1	TRBV5-4	TRBD2	16	CASSSTGTSGRNEQFF	TGTGCCAGCAGTTCCACCGGGACTAGCGGGAGAAATGAGCAGTTCTTC
-	TRBJ1-1	TRBV2	-	14	CASSDSGANTEAFF	TGTGCCAGCAGTGATTCCGGGGCCAACACTGAAGCTTTCTTT
-	TRBJ2-2	TRBV6-5	-	14	CASSTGRRAGELFF	TGTGCCAGCAGTACAGGGAGGAGGGCCGGGGAGCTGTTTTTT
-	TRBJ2-6	TRBV5-1	TRBD2	15	CASSVTSVGANVLTF	TGCGCCAGCAGCGTTACTAGCGTTGGGGCCAACGTCCTGACTTTC
-	TRBJ2-7	TRBV28	TRBD2	13	CASITQRDYEQYF	TGTGCCAGCATCACCCAGCGGGACTACGAGCAGTACTTC
-	TRBJ2-2	TRBV27	-	12	CASSFFSGELFF	TGTGCCAGCAGTTTTTTCTCCGGGGAGCTGTTTTTT
-	TRBJ2-1	TRBV6-5	TRBD2	14	CASSYAGGINEQFF	TGTGCCAGCAGTTACGCGGGAGGTATCAATGAGCAGTTCTTC
-	TRBJ2-1	TRBV5-1	-	14	CASSSDHLGNEQFF	TGCGCCAGCAGCTCCGACCATCTCGGCAATGAGCAGTTCTTC
-	TRBJ2-7	TRBV28	-	13	CASSSGHSYEQYF	TGTGCCAGCAGTTCCGGGCACTCCTACGAGCAGTACTTC
-	TRBJ2-3	TRBV19	TRBD2	17	CASSIGTSGRAADTQYF	TGTGCCAGTAGTATCGGGACTAGCGGGAGGGCCGCAGATACGCAGTATTTT
-	TRBJ2-6	TRBV11-2	TRBD2	17	CASSLGGGGSGANVLTF	TGTGCCAGCAGCTTAGGGGGGGGAGGCTCTGGGGCCAACGTCCTGACTTTC
few	TRBJ1-5	TRBV4-1	-	12	CASSQENQPQHF	TGCGCCAGCAGCCAAGAGAATCAGCCCCAGCATTTT
-	TRBJ2-7	TRBV7-2	TRBD2	16	CASSPPAGLAGGREYF	TGTGCCAGCAGCCCCCCGGCAGGGCTAGCGGGTGGGCGGGAGTACTTC
-	TRBJ1-2	TRBV28	-	17	CASSSPARQEGDYGYTF	TGTGCCAGCAGTTCGCCGGCCCGACAGGAGGGGGACTATGGCTACACCTTC
-	TRBJ2-7	TRBV5-1	-	15	CASSSTDTSSYEQYF	TGCGCCAGCAGTTCGACTGATACAAGCTCCTACGAGCAGTACTTC
once	TRBJ1-5	TRBV6-7	-	14	CASSYSGGNEPQHF	TGTGCCAGCAGTTACTCTGGGGGGAATGAGCCCCAGCATTTT
-	TRBJ1-1	TRBV30	-	12	CAWTNSVTEAFF	TGTGCCTGGACAAATTCCGTCACTGAAGCTTTCTTT
-	TRBJ2-7	TRBV5-4	-	16	CASSQDRRGSSYEQYF	TGTGCCAGCAGCCAAGATCGGCGAGGTAGCTCCTACGAGCAGTACTTC
-	TRBJ2-6	TRBV27	TRBD2	17	CASSWGGRDSGANVLTF	TGTGCCAGCAGTTGGGGCGGGAGGGATTCTGGGGCCAACGTCCTGACTTTC
medium-sized	TRBJ2-3	TRBV27	TRBD2	13	CASSTTSEDTQYF	TGTGCCAGCAGTACGACTAGCGAAGATACGCAGTATTTT
-	TRBJ1-2	TRBV6-5	-	14	CASSYTQGANGYTF	TGTGCCAGCAGTTACACACAGGGAGCAAATGGCTACACCTTC
-	TRBJ2-7	TRBV7-2	-	15	CASSHESVGIYEQYF	TGTGCCAGCAGTCATGAGTCGGTGGGCATATACGAGCAGTACTTC
-	TRBJ1-1	TRBV19	TRBD1	15	CASSVGGGSGTEAFF	TGTGCCAGTAGCGTAGGAGGGGGCAGCGGCACTGAAGCTTTCTTT
-	TRBJ1-5	TRBV30	TRBD1	16	CAWSARDRVSNQPQHF	TGTGCCTGGAGTGCCCGGGACAGGGTAAGCAATCAGCCCCAGCATTTT
-	TRBJ2-7	TRBV9	-	12	CASSGYGAEQYF	TGTGCCAGCAGCGGGTATGGGGCTGAGCAGTACTTC
-	TRBJ2-7	TRBV4-1	-	15	CASSQELRSTYEQYF	TGCGCCAGCAGCCAAGAATTGCGTTCAACCTACGAGCAGTACTTC
-	TRBJ1-1	TRBV9	-	16	CASSDQIGRRNTEAFF	TGTGCCAGCAGCGACCAGATCGGCAGGAGGAACACTGAAGCTTTCTTT
-	TRBJ2-6	TRBV7-2	-	14	CASSLGTGANVLTF	TGTGCCAGCAGCTTGGGGACTGGGGCCAACGTCCTGACTTTC
-	TRBJ2-7	TRBV2	-	16	CASSVVPRTENGEQYF	TGTGCCAGCAGTGTTGTTCCTCGGACAGAGAATGGAGAGCAGTACTTC
-	TRBJ1-5	TRBV30	-	14	CAWSVTAGNQPQHF	TGTGCCTGGAGTGTAACGGCTGGCAATCAGCCCCAGCATTTT
-	TRBJ1-5	TRBV6-4	-	13	CASSRGPGQPQHF	TGTGCCAGCAGCAGGGGCCCGGGTCAGCCCCAGCATTTT
-	TRBJ1-5	TRBV6-6	-	16	CASSSYRAGSNQPQHF	TGTGCCAGCAGTTCGTACAGGGCTGGTAGCAATCAGCCCCAGCATTTT
-	TRBJ2-3	TRBV4-2	TRBD2	15	CASSQRREWGDTQYF	TGTGCCAGCAGCCAAAGGCGGGAGTGGGGAGATACGCAGTATTTT
-	TRBJ2-1	TRBV6-4	-	16	CASSDSGTVDYNEQFF	TGTGCCAGCAGTGACTCGGGGACGGTTGACTACAATGAGCAGTTCTTC
-	TRBJ1-5	TRBV27	TRBD1	14	CASSNTGGGQPQHF	TGTGCCAGCAGTAATACAGGGGGCGGTCAGCCCCAGCATTTT
-	TRBJ2-5	TRBV19	TRBD2	14	CASSSWTRQETQYF	TGTGCCAGTAGCAGCTGGACTAGACAAGAGACCCAGTACTTC